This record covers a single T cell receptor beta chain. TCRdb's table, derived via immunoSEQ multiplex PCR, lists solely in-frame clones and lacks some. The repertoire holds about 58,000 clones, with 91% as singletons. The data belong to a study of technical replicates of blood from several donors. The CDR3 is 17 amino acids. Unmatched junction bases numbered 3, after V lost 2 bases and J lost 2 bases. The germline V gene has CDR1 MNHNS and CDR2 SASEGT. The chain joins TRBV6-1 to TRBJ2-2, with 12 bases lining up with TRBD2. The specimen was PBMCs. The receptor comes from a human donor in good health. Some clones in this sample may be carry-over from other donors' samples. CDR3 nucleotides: TGTGCCAGCAGTGAATCTAGCGGGGGGGCCAACACCGGGGAGCTGTTTTTT. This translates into CASSESSGGANTGELFF.